This TCR beta chain comes out of a study of T cells expressing NK-cell markers. For the study at large: The eight sequenced donors comprised seven who were HCMV-seropositive and one who was seronegative.

Turning to this clonotype: The antigen is not known.

5'RACE template switching built TCR beta cDNA with unique molecular identifiers. Following a re-call of the 5' RACE reads, TCRdb has one entry per CDR3 protein and lacks DNA. Listed are about 390,000 distinct CDR3 sequences; 9.5% to 12% falls within the top ten. Study findings and constraints: The CD3+CD56-NKG2C+ fraction of several donors was likewise dominated by these clonotypes. As a fraction of CD8+ T cells, dominant NKG2C+ clonotypes reached roughly 1.0-7.5% in over 5 donors.

This receptor was identified in a woman aged 50 to 65 in good health. Sample: blood T cells: a sorted CD56 or NKG2C T cell subset, CD4+ or CD8+ T cells, or bulk PBMC T cells (not recorded which).

The CDR3 loop reads CASSQDGVFYGYTF. The chain joins TRBV4-1 to TRBJ1-2. CDR3 size: 14 residues. Germline V gives CDR1 MGHRA, CDR2 YSYEKL.